This T cell receptor (beta chain) appears in the sequencing data of a study of shared clonotypes between healthy human individuals. Study-wide results and caveats: Naive subsets, compared against memory subsets, generally had larger estimated richness values. What rarefaction showed was incomplete sorted-subset sequencing despite large depth. Shared across four donors were around 5% of the naive CD4 clonotypes.

The CDR3 covers 16 residues. Germline V lookup: CDR1 MNHEY, CDR2 SMNVEV (reference sequence). V lost 5 bases, J lost 0 bases, and 17 bases lay in between. Naive CD8 cells, CD45RO-negative and positively selected for CCR7, excluded terminally differentiated effector memory CD45RA+ cells. Adult Caucasians living in Nashville, Tennessee made up all of the donors. The data were produced by immunoSEQ multiplex PCR, yet TCRdb's version contains in-frame clones alone and is incomplete. The data show about 2 million clones, with 85% to 95% seen just once and 0.9% to 1.5% held by the top ten. Concerning this clone itself: What it binds is unknown.

What was sequenced was naive CD8+ T cells sorted from blood. This TCR was recovered from a man in his late teens or twenties in good health. The V call is TRBV27, the J call TRBJ2-7; D gene uncertain. The chain's CDR3 is CASSASVGESSYEQYF. CDR3 coding DNA: TGTGCCAGCAGTGCCTCGGTGGGCGAGAGCTCCTACGAGCAGTACTTC.